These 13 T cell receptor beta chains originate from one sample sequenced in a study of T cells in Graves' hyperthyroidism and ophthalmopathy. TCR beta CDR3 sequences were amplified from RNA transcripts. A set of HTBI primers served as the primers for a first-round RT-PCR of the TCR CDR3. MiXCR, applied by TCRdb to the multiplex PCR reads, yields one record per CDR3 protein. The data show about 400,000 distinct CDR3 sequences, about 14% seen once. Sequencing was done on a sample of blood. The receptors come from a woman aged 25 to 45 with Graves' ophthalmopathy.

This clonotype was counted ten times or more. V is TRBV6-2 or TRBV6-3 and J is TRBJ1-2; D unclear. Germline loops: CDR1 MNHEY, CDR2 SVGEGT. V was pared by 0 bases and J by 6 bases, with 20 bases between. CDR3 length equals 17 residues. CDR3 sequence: CASSYSKLRGVVDGYTF. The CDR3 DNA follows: TGTGCCAGCAGTTACTCGAAGCTGCGTGGGGTAGTCGATGGCTACACCTTC.

The CDR3 region is CASSLAAGGLTDTQYF. CDR3 coding DNA: TGTGCCAGCAGCTTAGCGGCGGGGGGGCTGACAGATACGCAGTATTTT. The V call is TRBV7-2, the J call TRBJ2-3; 9 bases are shared with TRBD2. Germline CDR1 SGHTA, CDR2 FQGNSA. This CDR3 has 16 amino acids. The J segment lost 3 bases and the V segment lost 0 bases, leaving 4 bases of the junction unmatched.

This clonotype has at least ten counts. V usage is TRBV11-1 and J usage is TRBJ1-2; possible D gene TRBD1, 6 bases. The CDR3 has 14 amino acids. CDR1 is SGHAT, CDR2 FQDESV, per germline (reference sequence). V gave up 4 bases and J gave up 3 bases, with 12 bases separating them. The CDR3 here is CASSSGTSDYGYTF. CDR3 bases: TGTGCCAGCAGCTCCGGGACAAGCGACTATGGCTACACCTTC.

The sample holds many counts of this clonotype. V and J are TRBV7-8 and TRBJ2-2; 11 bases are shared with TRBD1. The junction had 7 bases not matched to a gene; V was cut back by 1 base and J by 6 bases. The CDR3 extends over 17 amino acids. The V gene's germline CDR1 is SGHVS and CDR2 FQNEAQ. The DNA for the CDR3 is TGTGCCAGCAGCTTAGAGCCGGGACAGGGGGGTTCCGGGGAGCTGTTTTTT. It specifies CASSLEPGQGGSGELFF.

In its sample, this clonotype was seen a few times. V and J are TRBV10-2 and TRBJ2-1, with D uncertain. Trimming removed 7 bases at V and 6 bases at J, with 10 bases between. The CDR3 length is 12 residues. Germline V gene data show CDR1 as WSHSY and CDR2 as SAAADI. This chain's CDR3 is CASTNPVNEQFF. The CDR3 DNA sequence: TGCGCCAGCACTAACCCTGTCAATGAGCAGTTCTTC.

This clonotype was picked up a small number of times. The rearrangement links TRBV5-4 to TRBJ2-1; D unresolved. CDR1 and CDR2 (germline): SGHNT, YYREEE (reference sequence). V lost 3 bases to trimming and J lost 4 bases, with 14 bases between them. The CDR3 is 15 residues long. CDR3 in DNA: TGTGCCAGCAGCTCACAGTCCAGAGGATACAATGAGCAGTTCTTC. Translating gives CASSSQSRGYNEQFF.

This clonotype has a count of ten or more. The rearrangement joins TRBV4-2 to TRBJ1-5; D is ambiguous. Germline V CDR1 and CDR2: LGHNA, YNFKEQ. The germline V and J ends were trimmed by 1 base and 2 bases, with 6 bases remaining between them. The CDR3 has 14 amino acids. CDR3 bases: TGTGCCAGCAGCCAAGGGACTGGCAATCAGCCCCAGCATTTT. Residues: CASSQGTGNQPQHF.

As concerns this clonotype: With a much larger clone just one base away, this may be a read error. CDR3 loop: CASSLQRGARYNEQFF. The CDR3 region has the DNA TGTGCCAGCAGCTTACAGAGGGGGGCTCGTTACAATGAGCAGTTCTTC. V gene TRBV7-2 combines with J gene TRBJ2-1, with D tentatively TRBD1 or TRBD2 (6 bases each). V was cut by 2 bases and J by 4 bases, with 15 bases left in between. CDR1 and CDR2 from the germline V gene are SGHTA and FQGNSA. The CDR3 covers 16 residues.

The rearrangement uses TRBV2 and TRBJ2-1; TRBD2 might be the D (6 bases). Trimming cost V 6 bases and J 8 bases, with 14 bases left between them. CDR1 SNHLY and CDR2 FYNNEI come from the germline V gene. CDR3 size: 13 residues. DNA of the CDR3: TGTGCCAGCAGCACAAGACTAGACGATGAGCAGTTCTTC. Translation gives CASSTRLDDEQFF.

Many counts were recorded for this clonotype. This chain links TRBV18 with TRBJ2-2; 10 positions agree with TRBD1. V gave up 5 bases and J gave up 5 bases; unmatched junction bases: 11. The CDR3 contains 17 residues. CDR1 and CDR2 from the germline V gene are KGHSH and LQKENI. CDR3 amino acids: CASSKMPGQGNTGELFF. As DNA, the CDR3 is TGTGCCAGCTCAAAGATGCCGGGACAGGGGAATACCGGGGAGCTGTTTTTT.

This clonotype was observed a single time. The CDR3 here is CASTGDYYGYTF. CDR3 in DNA: TGTGCCAGCACCGGGGACTACTATGGCTACACCTTC. The chain couples TRBV27 to TRBJ1-2; a possible D gene is TRBD1 (5 bases). CDR1 is MNHEY, CDR2 SMNVEV, per germline (reference sequence). The CDR3 totals 12 residues. The ends were cut back, 7 bases at V and 3 bases at J, with 9 bases in the middle.

The CDR3 region has the DNA TGTGCCAGCAGTTTATCCGGACAAACGTATGGCTACACCTTC. Translating it yields CASSLSGQTYGYTF. The J gene is TRBJ1-2, the V gene TRBV27, with TRBD1 as a possible D gene (5 bases). CDR1 and CDR2 (germline): MNHEY, SMNVEV (reference sequence). The CDR3 runs 14 residues. V lost 0 bases to trimming and J lost 5 bases, with 10 bases between them.

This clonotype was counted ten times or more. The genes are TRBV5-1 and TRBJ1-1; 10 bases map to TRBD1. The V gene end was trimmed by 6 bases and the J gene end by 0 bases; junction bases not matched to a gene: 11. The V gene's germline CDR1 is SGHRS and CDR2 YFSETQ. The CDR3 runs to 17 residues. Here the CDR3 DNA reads TGCGCCAGCAAGACAGGGGGCTTAGCGGAGCTGAACACTGAAGCTTTCTTT. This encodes CASKTGGLAELNTEAFF.